The clone carrying this TCR beta chain showed up many times. The sample comes from a study of human T cells and chemical hapten exposure. The ends were cut back, 2 bases at V and 4 bases at J, with 15 bases in the middle. The CDR3 is 15 residues long. Germline assignment: CDR1 MNHEY and CDR2 SVGAGI. Total RNA was isolated from unfractionated whole blood. In the original processing: 95,638 TCRs per sample was the median, with a range of roughly 20,000 to 700,000. MiXCR, run by TCRdb on the 5' RACE reads, gives a single entry per CDR3 protein. The V and J calls were determined by TCRdb, not by the authors. The sample holds some 150,000 distinct CDR3 sequences; around 4.1% are singletons and the top ten take over 1.2%.

The chain carries TRBV6-5 and TRBJ2-7; D uncertain. The source is a female donor in good health. The chain's CDR3 is CASSYKWGTLYEQYF. DNA for the CDR3: TGTGCCAGCAGTTACAAGTGGGGTACGTTGTACGAGCAGTACTTC.